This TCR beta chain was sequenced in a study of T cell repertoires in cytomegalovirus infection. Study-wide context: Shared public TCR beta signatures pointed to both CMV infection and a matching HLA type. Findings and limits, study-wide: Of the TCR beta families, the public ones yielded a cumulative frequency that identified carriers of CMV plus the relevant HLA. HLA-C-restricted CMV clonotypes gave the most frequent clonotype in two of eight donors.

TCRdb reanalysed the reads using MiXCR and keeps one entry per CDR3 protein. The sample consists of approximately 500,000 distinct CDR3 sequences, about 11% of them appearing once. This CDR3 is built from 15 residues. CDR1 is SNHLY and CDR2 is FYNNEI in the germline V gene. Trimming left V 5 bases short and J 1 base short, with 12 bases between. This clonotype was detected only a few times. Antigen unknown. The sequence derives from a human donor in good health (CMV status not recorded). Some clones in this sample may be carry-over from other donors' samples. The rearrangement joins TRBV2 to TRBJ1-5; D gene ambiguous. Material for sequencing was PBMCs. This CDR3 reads CASSSMEGSNQPQHF. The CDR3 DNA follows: TGTGCCAGCAGTAGTATGGAGGGAAGCAATCAGCCCCAGCATTTT.